These 31 T cell receptor beta chains originate from one sample sequenced in a study of spatial heterogeneity in lung cancer. TCRdb called the 5' RACE reads again in MiXCR, with one record for every CDR3 protein. The sample lists about 94,000 distinct CDR3 sequences, roughly a fifth occurring once. Time point in this sample: blood at routine non-recurrence follow-up after resection. The material sequenced was PBMCs, taken at follow-up. These receptors were obtained from a male donor with early-stage non-small cell lung cancer.

The chain employs TRBV20-1 and TRBJ1-4; weak D call: TRBD1 (5 bases). Trimming removed 6 bases at V and 8 bases at J, with 19 bases between. The CDR3 has 14 amino acids. CDR1 DFQATT and CDR2 SNEGSKA come from the germline V gene (reference sequence). The CDR3 coding sequence is TGCAGTGCCGAGCCTGGGGGATCAGGAGAAAAACTGTTTTTT. Its protein is CSAEPGGSGEKLFF.

The gene calls are TRBV3-1 and TRBJ2-7; 12 positions match TRBD2. The CDR3 is 14 amino acids. CDR1 and CDR2 (germline): LGHDT, YNNKEL (reference sequence). With 2 bases clipped from V and 5 bases from J, the junction kept 1 base outside the gene matches. The CDR3: CASSQLAGGNEQYF. The CDR3 DNA sequence: TGTGCCAGCAGCCAACTAGCGGGAGGGAACGAGCAGTACTTC.

Only a few counts were recorded for this clonotype. The chain employs TRBV7-9 and TRBJ2-2; D unresolved. Trimming pared 8 bases from V and 2 bases from J, leaving 12 bases between. Germline CDR1 reads SEHNR; CDR2 reads FQNEAQ (reference sequence). The CDR3 is 14 amino acids. CDR3 DNA sequence: TGTGCCAGCGTCGACCAGTCCAACACCGGGGAGCTGTTTTTT. The encoded protein is CASVDQSNTGELFF.

This clonotype was recorded a few times. The chain combines TRBV20-1 with TRBJ1-2; tentative D call: TRBD1 (5 bases). CDR3 length: 14 residues. V shed 3 bases and J shed 5 bases, with 16 bases lying between them. Looked up from germline, CDR1 is DFQATT and CDR2 is SNEGSKA (reference sequence). The CDR3 DNA reads TGCAGTGCTAGTGGCCTACAGGTCCTATATGGCTACACCTTC. Residues: CSASGLQVLYGYTF.

The V call is TRBV20-1, the J call TRBJ1-1; 10 bases are a match to TRBD1. The V gene end was trimmed by 3 bases and the J gene end by 6 bases; junction bases not matched to a gene: 7. The CDR3 extends over 14 amino acids. CDR1 DFQATT and CDR2 SNEGSKA come from the germline V gene (reference sequence). CDR3 region: CSARDRGIAAEAFF. CDR3 sequence (DNA): TGCAGTGCTAGGGACAGGGGGATAGCCGCTGAAGCTTTCTTT.

This clonotype was seen a single time. The rearrangement joins TRBV4-1 to TRBJ2-3, with 8 bases fitting TRBD1. The V gene end was trimmed by 4 bases and the J gene end by 6 bases; junction bases not matched to a gene: 6. CDR1 is MGHRA and CDR2 is YSYEKL in the germline V gene. This CDR3 spans 14 amino acids. CDR3 sequence: CASSPGQEGDTQYF. CDR3 coding DNA: TGCGCCAGCAGCCCGGGACAGGAGGGGGATACGCAGTATTTT.

The genes are TRBV5-1 and TRBJ1-2; TRBD1 might be the D (6 bases). The germline V gene encodes CDR1 SGHRS and CDR2 YFSETQ. Deletions cut 0 bases from V and 7 bases from J, with 10 bases between. This CDR3 spans 13 amino acids. Written as DNA, the CDR3 is TGCGCCAGCAGCTTGGCGTCACAGGGTGGCTACACCTTC. It codes for CASSLASQGGYTF.

CDR3: CASSLSAVGLPQHF. CDR3 nucleotide sequence: TGTGCCAGCAGCTTGTCGGCAGTGGGTCTGCCCCAGCATTTT. The gene calls are TRBV5-5 and TRBJ1-5; D unresolved. The germline V and J ends were trimmed by 1 base and 9 bases, with 14 bases remaining between them. The V gene's germline CDR1 is SGHKS and CDR2 YYEKEE (reference sequence). The CDR3 is 14 residues long. Combining the CDR3 with reference TRBV5-5 and TRBJ1-5 gives the whole variable domain DAGVTQSPTHLIKTRGQQVTLRCSPISGHKSVSWYQQVLGQGPQFIFQYYEKEERGRGNFPDRFSARQFPNYSSELNVNALLLGDSALYLCASSLSAVGLPQHFGDGTRLSIL.

V gene TRBV24-1 combines with J gene TRBJ2-3; weak D call: TRBD2 (6 bases). The CDR3 has 16 residues. Germline lookup yields CDR1 KGHDR and CDR2 SFDVKD. V was clipped by 5 bases and J by 4 bases, with 18 bases between them. CDR3 protein: CATSGAAGLKPDTQYF. The CDR3 DNA reads as TGTGCCACCAGTGGTGCGGCGGGACTTAAACCAGATACGCAGTATTTT.

Ten or more counts support this clonotype. This sequence joins TRBV28 and TRBJ2-5, with TRBD2 as a possible D gene (5 bases). CDR1 and CDR2 from the germline V gene are MDHEN and SYDVKM. The CDR3 is 12 residues long. Trimming removed 8 bases from V and 5 bases from J, with 12 bases in between. The CDR3 is CASGSWRETQYF. CDR3 coding DNA: TGTGCCAGCGGGAGTTGGAGGGAGACCCAGTACTTC.

This sequence joins TRBV5-1 and TRBJ1-1; D gene unclear. The CDR3 runs 12 residues. The germline V gene has CDR1 SGHRS and CDR2 YFSETQ. V was cut by 3 bases and J by 2 bases, with 5 bases left in between. The chain's CDR3 is CASSSGNTEAFF. CDR3 DNA: TGCGCCAGCAGCTCAGGAAACACTGAAGCTTTCTTT.

The chain joins TRBV27 to TRBJ2-7; 8 bases are shared with TRBD1. Trimming removed 3 bases from V and 1 base from J; junction bases left unmatched: 8. This CDR3 comprises 16 residues. Germline CDR1 MNHEY, CDR2 SMNVEV (reference sequence). The DNA of the CDR3 is TGTGCCAGCAGTTTCTACGCAGGGGGCAAATCCTACGAGCAGTACTTC. This translates into CASSFYAGGKSYEQYF.

In this sample, this clonotype turned up many times. The J gene is TRBJ2-3, the V gene TRBV7-2; D remains ambiguous. CDR3 size: 14 residues. Trimming cost V 1 base and J 1 base, with 6 bases left between them. Germline-derived CDR1 and CDR2 are SGHTA and FQGNSA. CDR3 DNA sequence: TGTGCCAGCAGCTTAGAAGAGGGCACAGATACGCAGTATTTT. The encoded protein is CASSLEEGTDTQYF.

This clonotype was picked up a small number of times. This chain joins TRBV24-1 and TRBJ2-4; 7 bases fit TRBD1. V was pared by 4 bases and J by 0 bases, with 8 bases of the junction left unmatched. The germline V gene encodes CDR1 KGHDR and CDR2 SFDVKD. This CDR3 comprises 17 residues. CDR3 region: CATSDDTGDLAKNIQYF. The CDR3 coding sequence is TGTGCCACCAGTGACGACACAGGGGATCTAGCCAAAAACATTCAGTACTTC.

The V and J genes are TRBV15 and TRBJ2-6; perhaps TRBD1 as D (6 bases). Trimming removed 4 bases from V and 2 bases from J, with 12 bases in between. Germline V gene lookup returns CDR1 LNHNV and CDR2 YYDKDF (reference sequence). The CDR3 has 16 residues. CDR3 amino acids: CATSKQGFAGANVLTF. As DNA, the CDR3 is TGTGCCACCAGCAAACAGGGTTTTGCTGGGGCCAACGTCCTGACTTTC. Combining the CDR3 with reference TRBV15 and TRBJ2-6 gives the whole variable domain DAMVIQNPRYQVTQFGKPVTLSCSQTLNHNVMYWYQQKSSQAPKLLFHYYDKDFNNEADTPDNFQSRRPNTSFCFLDIRSPGLGDTAMYLCATSKQGFAGANVLTFGAGSRLTVL.

In this sample, this clonotype turned up a few times. The chain couples TRBV6-2 or TRBV6-3 to TRBJ2-6; possible D gene TRBD2, 6 bases. Germline V lookup: CDR1 MNHEY, CDR2 SVGEGT. Trimming cost V 6 bases and J 0 bases, with 12 bases left between them. The CDR3 is 16 residues long. The CDR3 DNA reads as TGTGCCAGCAGCCGACTAGACAGCTCTGGGGCCAACGTCCTGACTTTC. This sequence encodes CASSRLDSSGANVLTF.

This clonotype was found a few times. The chain employs TRBV12-3 or TRBV12-4 and TRBJ2-7; 7 nucleotides match TRBD2. The V segment lost 5 bases and the J segment 6 bases; nucleotides outside the gene matches: 7. The CDR3 is 13 amino acids. Here the CDR3 reads CASSPGTMLEQYF. DNA of the CDR3: TGTGCCAGCAGTCCCGGGACTATGCTCGAGCAGTACTTC.

The genes are TRBV7-9 and TRBJ2-7; a weak D match, TRBD2 (5 bases). The germline CDR1 and CDR2 sequences are SEHNR and FQNEAQ (reference sequence). Trimming removed 1 base from V and 3 bases from J, with 10 bases in between. The CDR3 is 14 residues long. Here the CDR3 DNA reads TGTGCCAGCAGCTTAGGCGCCGGGATCTACGAGCAGTACGTC. Amino acids: CASSLGAGIYEQYV.

This clonotype has only one observation. The chain joins TRBV15 to TRBJ1-5; the D is unclear. V was clipped by 4 bases and J by 7 bases, with 8 bases between them. Germline CDR1 is LNHNV and CDR2 is YYDKDF (reference sequence). The length of the CDR3 is 12 residues. Here the CDR3 DNA reads TGTGCCACCAGCATCCGGGGACAGCCCCAGCATTTT. It translates to CATSIRGQPQHF.

This chain connects TRBV5-1 to TRBJ2-7; TRBD2 matches 7 bases. Germline V gene lookup returns CDR1 SGHRS and CDR2 YFSETQ. This CDR3 is built from 12 residues. V lost 3 bases to trimming and J lost 5 bases; unmatched junction nucleotides: 2. CDR3 region: CASSSGRDEQYF. CDR3 in DNA: TGCGCCAGCAGCTCAGGGAGGGACGAGCAGTACTTC.

Ten or more counts support this clonotype. The genes are TRBV15 and TRBJ2-3, with D perhaps matching TRBD2 (5 bases). The germline CDR1 and CDR2 sequences are LNHNV and YYDKDF (reference sequence). V was pared by 3 bases and J by 0 bases, with 10 bases between. The CDR3 is 15 residues long. This CDR3 is CATSSGGTSTDTQYF. The CDR3 bases are TGTGCCACCAGCAGCGGAGGTACTAGCACAGATACGCAGTATTTT.

This clonotype occurred a few times. The chain combines TRBV6-6 with TRBJ2-1; 7 bases are a match to TRBD1. V gave up 7 bases and J gave up 0 bases; unmatched junction bases: 3. CDR1 MNHNY and CDR2 SVGAGI come from the germline V gene (reference sequence). The CDR3 has 14 amino acids. The CDR3 DNA sequence: TGTGCCAGCATCCGGGACAGCTCCTACAATGAGCAGTTCTTC. Residues: CASIRDSSYNEQFF.

The sample holds many counts of this clonotype. The J gene is TRBJ2-2, the V gene TRBV2, with a possible D match to TRBD1 (5 bases). Germline-derived CDR1 and CDR2 are SNHLY and FYNNEI. The CDR3 has 12 residues. Trimming took 6 bases from V and 6 from J, leaving 8 bases between them. Here the CDR3 reads CASRRGSGELFF. The CDR3 coding sequence is TGTGCCAGCAGAAGGGGATCCGGGGAGCTGTTTTTT.

Only a few counts were recorded for this clonotype. The rearrangement uses TRBV3-1 and TRBJ1-2; D remains ambiguous. This CDR3 is built from 16 residues. The V gene's germline CDR1 is LGHDT and CDR2 YNNKEL (reference sequence). V lost 0 bases and J 4 bases, leaving 15 bases between the germline ends. This CDR3 is CASSQDHLWDSYGYTF. The CDR3 DNA is TGTGCCAGCAGCCAAGATCATCTTTGGGATAGCTATGGCTACACCTTC.

This clonotype was counted ten times or more. The chain couples TRBV30 to TRBJ2-3; 8 nucleotides align to TRBD1. Germline assignment: CDR1 GTSNPN and CDR2 SVGIG (reference sequence). The CDR3 has 15 residues. Germline trimming cut 1 base from V and 2 bases from J; bases unmatched to any gene: 5. CDR3 sequence: CAWSAYRGVTDTQYF. The CDR3 DNA reads TGTGCCTGGAGTGCCTACAGGGGGGTCACAGATACGCAGTATTTT.

The table lists this clonotype with many counts. The rearrangement uses TRBV6-5 and TRBJ2-2; D tentatively reads TRBD1 or TRBD2 (5 bases each). Germline assignment: CDR1 MNHEY and CDR2 SVGAGI. This CDR3 spans 17 amino acids. V lost 0 bases and J lost 4, with 15 bases in between. The CDR3 DNA is TGTGCCAGCAGTTACTCGATGACTCCCGGGGCCACCGGGGAGCTGTTTTTT. Its translation: CASSYSMTPGATGELFF.

This clonotype was seen a few times. V and J are TRBV19 and TRBJ1-5, with D possibly TRBD1 on 5 matching bases. The length of the CDR3 is 13 residues. With 1 base removed from V and 6 bases from J, the gap between germline ends came to 7 bases. Germline loops: CDR1 LNHDA, CDR2 SQIVND (reference sequence). The CDR3 loop reads CASSIAGAQPQHF. The CDR3 DNA reads as TGTGCCAGTAGTATAGCCGGGGCTCAGCCCCAGCATTTT. The full variable domain, with the rest looked up from reference TRBV19 and TRBJ1-5, is DGGITQSPKYLFRKEGQNVTLSCEQNLNHDAMYWYRQDPGQGLRLIYYSQIVNDFQKGDIAEGYSVSREKKESFPLTVTSAQKNPTAFYLCASSIAGAQPQHFGDGTRLSIL.

This clonotype was counted between two and nine times. The CDR3, as DNA: TGTGCCAGCAGTTTATGGACTAGCGGAGGGAACACAGATACGCAGTATTTT. Translation: CASSLWTSGGNTDTQYF. The chain couples TRBV12-3 or TRBV12-4 to TRBJ2-3; 10 nucleotides agree with TRBD2. Trimming cost V 2 bases and J 2 bases; bases outside gene matches: 7. The CDR3 runs to 17 residues.

This clonotype was found a few times. V gene TRBV5-4 combines with J gene TRBJ1-1, with TRBD1 identical over 8 bases. This CDR3 comprises 17 residues. Germline lookup yields CDR1 SGHNT and CDR2 YYREEE (reference sequence). The J segment lost 4 bases and the V segment lost 4 bases, leaving 15 bases of the junction unmatched. The CDR3 protein is CASSPGQGSLLGTEAFF. CDR3 in DNA: TGTGCCAGCAGCCCCGGACAGGGCTCCTTGTTGGGCACTGAAGCTTTCTTT. The variable domain in full, with the rest retrieved from reference TRBV5-4 and TRBJ1-1, is ETGVTQSPTHLIKTRGQQVTLRCSSQSGHNTVSWYQQALGQGPQFIFQYYREEENGRGNFPPRFSGLQFPNYSSELNVNALELDDSALYLCASSPGQGSLLGTEAFFGQGTRLTVV.

The chain employs TRBV5-1 and TRBJ2-1; 7 bases are shared with TRBD1. The V gene's germline CDR1 is SGHRS and CDR2 YFSETQ. This CDR3 comprises 13 residues. Germline trimming cut 5 bases from V and 7 bases from J; bases unmatched to any gene: 6. The CDR3 reads CASRPQGLNEQFF. The CDR3, as DNA: TGCGCCAGCAGACCACAGGGGCTGAATGAGCAGTTCTTC.

This clonotype was seen a few times. The chain has TRBV7-2 and TRBJ1-1; D is unresolved. V lost 5 bases, J lost 11 bases, and 15 bases lay in between. Germline V lookup: CDR1 SGHTA, CDR2 FQGNSA. The CDR3 is 12 amino acids. The CDR3 sequence is CASSDGVKGAFF. CDR3 bases: TGTGCCAGCAGCGACGGGGTCAAGGGTGCTTTCTTT.